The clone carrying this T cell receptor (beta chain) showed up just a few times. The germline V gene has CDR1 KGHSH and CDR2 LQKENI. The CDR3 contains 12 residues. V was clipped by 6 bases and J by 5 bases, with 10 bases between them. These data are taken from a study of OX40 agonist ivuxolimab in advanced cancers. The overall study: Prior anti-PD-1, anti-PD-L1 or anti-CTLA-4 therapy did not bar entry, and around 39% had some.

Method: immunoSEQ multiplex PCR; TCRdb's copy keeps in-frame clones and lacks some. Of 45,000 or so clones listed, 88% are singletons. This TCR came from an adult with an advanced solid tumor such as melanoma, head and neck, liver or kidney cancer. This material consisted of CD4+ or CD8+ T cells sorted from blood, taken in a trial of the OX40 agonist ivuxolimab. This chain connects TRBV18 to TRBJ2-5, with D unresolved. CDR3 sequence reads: CASSPRSETQYF. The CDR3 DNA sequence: TGTGCCAGCTCGCCGCGTAGTGAGACCCAGTACTTC.